The 9 T cell receptor beta chains given below trace back to one sample, sequenced in a study of T cells in Graves' hyperthyroidism and ophthalmopathy. There were TCR beta CDR3 regions amplified from RNA transcripts. TCR CDR3 regions were first amplified by RT-PCR with HTBI primers. MiXCR, applied by TCRdb to the multiplex PCR reads, yields one record per CDR3 protein. The sample lists under 250,000 distinct CDR3 sequences; more than 20% were seen once. Specimen: blood. The source is a middle-aged woman with Graves' ophthalmopathy.

This clonotype has a count of ten or more. The chain employs TRBV15 and TRBJ1-3, with a tentative D call TRBD1 (6 bases). Trimming removed 0 bases at V and 4 bases at J, with 7 bases between. Germline V gene sequence: CDR1 LNHNV, CDR2 YYDKDF (reference sequence). The CDR3 spans 14 residues. For the CDR3, the DNA is TGTGCCACCAGCAGAGACGGGGGCGGAAACACCATATATTTT. Translated, it gives CATSRDGGGNTIYF.

This clonotype was seen repeatedly, ten times or more. A much larger clone differs from this one at a single base, so this may be a read error. The chain combines TRBV2 with TRBJ1-1; the D gene is possibly TRBD1 (6 bases). V was cut by 3 bases and J by 1 base, with 6 bases left in between. Germline V lookup: CDR1 SNHLY, CDR2 FYNNEI. This CDR3 has 13 residues. The CDR3 coding sequence is TGTGCCAGCAGTGACAGGGGGAACACTGAAGCTTTCTTT. It translates to CASSDRGNTEAFF.

This clonotype showed up many times. CDR3 in DNA: TGCAGTGCGGACCAGGGAGGTTCGGGAAACACCATATATTTT. It encodes CSADQGGSGNTIYF. This chain connects TRBV20-1 to TRBJ1-3, with D possibly TRBD1 on 5 matching bases. Germline CDR1 is DFQATT and CDR2 is SNEGSKA (reference sequence). V gave up 6 bases and J gave up 4 bases, with 16 bases separating them. This CDR3 has 14 residues.

This sequence joins TRBV5-1 and TRBJ2-2; D perhaps matches TRBD1 (7 bases). The germline V gene has CDR1 SGHRS and CDR2 YFSETQ. The V gene lost 0 bases and the J gene lost 3 bases, with 9 bases spanning the gap. This CDR3 has 15 residues. CDR3 in DNA: TGCGCCAGCAGCTTGGGCAGGGGGGACACCGGGGAGCTGTTTTTT. It specifies CASSLGRGDTGELFF. The full variable domain, in which reference TRBV5-1 and TRBJ2-2 provide the parts outside the CDR3, is KAGVTQTPRYLIKTRGQQVTLSCSPISGHRSVSWYQQTPGQGLQFLFEYFSETQRNKGNFPGRFSGRQFSNSRSEMNVSTLELGDSALYLCASSLGRGDTGELFFGEGSRLTVL.

The table lists this clonotype with many counts. A much larger clone differs by one base, so this may be a read error. The chain recombines TRBV15 with TRBJ1-1; no clear D gene. Germline CDR1 and CDR2: LNHNV and YYDKDF (reference sequence). CDR3 length: 15 amino acids. For the CDR3, the DNA is TGTGCCACCAGCAGAGACCCATTTGGGAACACTGAAGTTTTCTTT. Translating it yields CATSRDPFGNTEVFF.

This clonotype was picked up many times. The gene calls are TRBV5-1 and TRBJ2-1; 8 bases are a match to TRBD2. This CDR3 has 14 amino acids. In germline, CDR1 is SGHRS, CDR2 YFSETQ. V shed 3 bases, J shed 6 bases, and the junction held 5 bases outside the gene matches. CDR3 DNA: TGCGCCAGCAGCTGGGGACTAGTTTCCAATGAGCAGTTCTTC. This codes for CASSWGLVSNEQFF.

This clonotype was seen more than once but under ten times. A clone one base away is much larger, so this may be a read error. The chain carries TRBV28 and TRBJ1-1, with D unclear. The germline V gene encodes CDR1 MDHEN and CDR2 SYDVKM. The CDR3 is 15 residues long. CDR3 in amino acids: CASRDGFWMNSEAFF. The CDR3 DNA reads as TGTGCCAGCAGGGACGGGTTTTGGATGAACTCTGAAGCTTTCTTT.

The sample holds many counts of this clonotype. The rearrangement joins TRBV28 to TRBJ2-7; TRBD2 matches 11 bases. After removal of 3 bases from V and 2 bases from J, the junction contained 9 bases not matched to a gene. Germline V gives CDR1 MDHEN, CDR2 SYDVKM. The length of the CDR3 is 17 residues. As DNA, the CDR3 is TGTGCCAGCAGTTTCTTAGGCTCGGGACTAGCGGCCTACGAGCAGTACTTC. It specifies CASSFLGSGLAAYEQYF.

This rearrangement joins TRBV2 to TRBJ2-7; 7 bases agree with TRBD1. Germline CDR1 reads SNHLY; CDR2 reads FYNNEI. V dropped 8 bases and J dropped 3; count of bases not matched to a gene: 7. The CDR3 totals 13 residues. The DNA of the CDR3 is TGTGCCAGCGGGGGACAGACGGACTACGAGCAGTACTTC. It encodes CASGGQTDYEQYF.